These T cell receptor beta chains were read from a single sample in a study of cytomegalovirus exposure and HLA in healthy donors. The data were produced by immunoSEQ multiplex PCR, yet TCRdb's version contains in-frame clones alone and is incomplete. The sample has about 170,000 clones, 75% to 90% seen once. The sequencing input was PBMCs. The receptors derive from a boy aged 2 to 10 in good health and CMV-seronegative. The CDR3 runs from the conserved cysteine through the conserved F or W. Fields, in order: CDR3 DNA, CDR3 protein, clone size, J gene, V gene, D gene. D genes are given only for firm matches. A row's size may be missing; if present it is once, few, many or a size class.

CDR3nt: TGCGCCAGCAGCTCGAGGGAGGCAACAGATACGCAGTATTTT
CDR3aa: CASSSREATDTQYF
abundance: .
j_gene: TRBJ2-3
v_gene: TRBV5-1
d_gene: .

CDR3nt: TGTGCCAGCAGCCCTAAAAGGACGGGACTAGCGGGCAATGAGCAGTTCTTC
CDR3aa: CASSPKRTGLAGNEQFF
abundance: .
j_gene: TRBJ2-1
v_gene: TRBV7-8
d_gene: TRBD2

CDR3nt: TGTGCCAGCAGCTTAGTGCGGGGAAGGAAGTTCATCACTGAAGCTTTCTTT
CDR3aa: CASSLVRGRKFITEAFF
abundance: .
j_gene: TRBJ1-1
v_gene: TRBV11-2
d_gene: .

CDR3nt: .
CDR3aa: CASVGQGTKKLFF
abundance: .
j_gene: TRBJ1-4
v_gene: TRBV21-1
d_gene: .

CDR3nt: TGTGCCAGCAGCGCGACAGGTGATACGCAGTATTTT
CDR3aa: CASSATGDTQYF
abundance: .
j_gene: TRBJ2-3
v_gene: TRBV7-8
d_gene: .

CDR3nt: TGCAGCGTTGGTACTTACGAGCAGTACTTC
CDR3aa: CSVGTYEQYF
abundance: few
j_gene: TRBJ2-7
v_gene: TRBV29-1
d_gene: .

CDR3nt: TGTGCCAGTAGTACACAAAATAGCGCGTACTCCTACAATGAGCAGTTCTTC
CDR3aa: CASSTQNSAYSYNEQFF
abundance: once
j_gene: TRBJ2-1
v_gene: TRBV19
d_gene: .

CDR3nt: TGTGCCAGCAGCGTAGATGGCGGGAGTAAAAATGAGCAGTTCTTC
CDR3aa: CASSVDGGSKNEQFF
abundance: .
j_gene: TRBJ2-1
v_gene: TRBV9
d_gene: TRBD2

CDR3nt: TGTGCTAGTGGTTTGACAGGGGAAGAGACCCAGTACTTC
CDR3aa: CASGLTGEETQYF
abundance: .
j_gene: TRBJ2-5
v_gene: TRBV12-5
d_gene: TRBD1

CDR3nt: TGTGCCAGCAGTTTTTCACCAGGGATAAACTATGGCTACACCTTC
CDR3aa: CASSFSPGINYGYTF
abundance: .
j_gene: TRBJ1-2
v_gene: TRBV27
d_gene: .

CDR3nt: TGTGCCAGCACCGAATTGGGCGCTGAAGCTTTCTTT
CDR3aa: CASTELGAEAFF
abundance: .
j_gene: TRBJ1-1
v_gene: TRBV7-9
d_gene: .

CDR3nt: TGCGCCAGCAGCCAAGACCCCCCGGGAAGCCAATCCTATGGCTACACCTTC
CDR3aa: CASSQDPPGSQSYGYTF
abundance: .
j_gene: TRBJ1-2
v_gene: TRBV4-1
d_gene: .

CDR3nt: TGCGCCAGCAGTGAGGGGACAGGAGCTTCACCCCTCCACTTT
CDR3aa: CASSEGTGASPLHF
abundance: .
j_gene: TRBJ1-6
v_gene: TRBV10-1
d_gene: TRBD1

CDR3nt: TGTGCCTGGAGTGGGGGGTGGGGGCACACCACAGATACGCAGTATTTT
CDR3aa: CAWSGGWGHTTDTQYF
abundance: .
j_gene: TRBJ2-3
v_gene: TRBV30
d_gene: .

CDR3nt: TGTGCCAGTAGTATAGGCAGTAACTATGGCTACACCTTC
CDR3aa: CASSIGSNYGYTF
abundance: .
j_gene: TRBJ1-2
v_gene: TRBV19
d_gene: .

CDR3nt: TGCGCCAGCCGCACCTACAGGGAACAAGAGACCCAGTACTTC
CDR3aa: CASRTYREQETQYF
abundance: .
j_gene: TRBJ2-5
v_gene: TRBV5-1
d_gene: .